These 2 T cell receptor beta chains were sequenced from one sample in a study of blood T cell repertoires in COVID-19. Only in-frame clones appear in the TCRdb table, and some are missing; sequencing was by immunoSEQ multiplex PCR. This sample has around 480,000 clones, with approximately 86% found just once. The sequencing sample was made of PBMCs or T cells enriched from blood (not recorded which). The receptors were gathered from a woman between 18 and 29 years old who had recovered from COVID-19.

The V call is TRBV2, the J call TRBJ2-5; 10 bases map to TRBD2. CDR3 size: 15 residues. The V gene end was trimmed by 3 bases and the J gene end by 5 bases; junction bases not matched to a gene: 6. Per the germline V gene, CDR1 is SNHLY and CDR2 is FYNNEI. The CDR3 region has the DNA TGTGCCAGCAGTGAGTCAGCGGGGGGGCCGGAGACCCAGTACTTC. It specifies CASSESAGGPETQYF.

The rearrangement uses TRBV4-1 and TRBJ2-5; D is perhaps TRBD2 (6 bases). Between the trimmed V and J ends, which lost 4 bases and 4 bases, there was a span of 16 bases. The CDR3 runs 15 residues. Per germline, CDR1 MGHRA and CDR2 YSYEKL. CDR3 DNA: TGCGCCAGCAGCCGGCGTCAGGAAGCGGGAGAGACCCAGTACTTC. This sequence encodes CASSRRQEAGETQYF.